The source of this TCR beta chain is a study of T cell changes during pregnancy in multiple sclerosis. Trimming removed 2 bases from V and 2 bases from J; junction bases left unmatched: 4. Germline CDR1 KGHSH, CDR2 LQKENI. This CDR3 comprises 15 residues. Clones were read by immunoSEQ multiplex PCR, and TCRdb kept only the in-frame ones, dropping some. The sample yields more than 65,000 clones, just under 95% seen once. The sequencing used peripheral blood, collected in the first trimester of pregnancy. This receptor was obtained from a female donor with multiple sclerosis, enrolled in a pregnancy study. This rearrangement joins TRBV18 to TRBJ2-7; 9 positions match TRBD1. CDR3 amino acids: CASSPKGQGTYEQYF. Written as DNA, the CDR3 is TGTGCCAGCTCACCAAAGGGACAGGGTACCTACGAGCAGTACTTC. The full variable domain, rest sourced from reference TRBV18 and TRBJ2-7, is NAGVMQNPRHLVRRRGQEARLRCSPMKGHSHVYWYRQLPEEGLKFMVYLQKENIIDESGMPKERFSAEFPKEGPSILRIQQVVRGDSAAYFCASSPKGQGTYEQYFGPGTRLTVT.